The sequence of this TCR beta chain was determined in a study of shared clonotypes between healthy human individuals. Germline V lookup: CDR1 SGHDT, CDR2 YYEEEE. The CDR3 is 16 residues long. With 2 bases removed from V and 4 bases from J, the gap between germline ends came to 15 bases. Genomic DNA of every subset was divided equally among multiple immunoSEQ plates. Generated by immunoSEQ multiplex PCR, the TCRdb table keeps only in-frame clones and is missing some. This table has 1,500,000 or so clones, approximately 98.5% appearing once. This receptor was identified in a man younger than 40 in good health. Sequenced: naive CD4+ T cells sorted from blood. As to subset: CD45RA+ positively selected. This chain uses TRBV5-6 with TRBJ1-4; tentatively, D is TRBD1 (5 bases). CDR3 coding DNA: TGTGCCAGCAGCTTTTTGGGGCCCAGGCTTAATGAAAAACTGTTTTTT. Translation gives CASSFLGPRLNEKLFF.